Below, one T cell receptor beta chain is given with its context. The source of the sample is a study of OX40 agonist ivuxolimab in advanced cancers. About the research overall: Those treated in dose escalation had hepatocellular carcinoma, melanoma, renal cell cancer or head and neck cancer.

Deletions cut 4 bases from V and 0 bases from J, with 14 bases between. The CDR3 extends over 16 amino acids. Germline V gives CDR1 SGDLS, CDR2 YYNGEE. Profiled with immunoSEQ multiplex PCR; TCRdb holds only in-frame clones, not every one. The sample includes over 90,000 clones, around 85% seen only once; the top ten take approximately 5.7%. The sample in question was CD4+ or CD8+ T cells sorted from blood, obtained in a trial of the OX40 agonist ivuxolimab. The source of this sequence is an adult with an advanced solid tumor such as melanoma, head and neck, liver or kidney cancer. The chain employs TRBV9 and TRBJ2-1; no definite D call. Here the CDR3 reads CASSPRPSLSYNEQFF. The CDR3 DNA reads TGTGCCAGCAGCCCTCGGCCTTCGCTCTCCTACAATGAGCAGTTCTTC.